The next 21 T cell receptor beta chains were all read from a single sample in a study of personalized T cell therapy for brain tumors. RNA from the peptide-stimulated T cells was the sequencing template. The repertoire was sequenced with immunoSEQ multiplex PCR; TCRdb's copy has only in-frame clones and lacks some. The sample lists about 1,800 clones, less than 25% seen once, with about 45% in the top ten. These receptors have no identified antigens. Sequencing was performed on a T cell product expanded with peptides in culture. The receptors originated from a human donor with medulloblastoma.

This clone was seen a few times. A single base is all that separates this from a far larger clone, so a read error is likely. CDR3 region: CACSPQGALYNEQFF. The CDR3 DNA follows: TGCGCCTGCAGCCCACAGGGGGCCCTTTACAATGAGCAGTTCTTC. The V and J genes are TRBV4-1 and TRBJ2-1, with TRBD1 identical over 9 bases. The CDR3 extends over 15 amino acids. Germline V gene lookup returns CDR1 MGHRA and CDR2 YSYEKL.

The CDR3 loop reads CASSTGTGAYEQYF. The CDR3 region has the DNA TGTGCCAGTAGCACCGGGACAGGAGCCTACGAGCAGTACTTC. The chain combines TRBV19 with TRBJ2-7; 8 bases are a match to TRBD1. Germline assignment: CDR1 LNHDA and CDR2 SQIVND (reference sequence). V shed 6 bases, J shed 2 bases, and the junction held 6 bases outside the gene matches. The CDR3 is made up of 14 amino acids.

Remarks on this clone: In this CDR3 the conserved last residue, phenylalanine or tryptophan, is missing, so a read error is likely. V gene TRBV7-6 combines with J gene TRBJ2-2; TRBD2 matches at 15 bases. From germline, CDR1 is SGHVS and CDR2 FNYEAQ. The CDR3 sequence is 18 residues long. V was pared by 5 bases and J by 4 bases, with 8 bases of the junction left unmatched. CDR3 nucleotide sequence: TGTGCCAGCAGCGTCGGACTAGCGGGGGGGCTTGGCACCGGGGAGCTGTTTTCT. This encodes CASSVGLAGGLGTGELFS.

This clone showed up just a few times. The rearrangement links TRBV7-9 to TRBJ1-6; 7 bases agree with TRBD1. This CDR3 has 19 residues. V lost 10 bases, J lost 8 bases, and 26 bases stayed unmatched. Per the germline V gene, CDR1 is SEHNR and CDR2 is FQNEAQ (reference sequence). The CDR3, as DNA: TGTGCCATCATCTTAAATCCCCAGGGGGGTCTCCAACGTTATTCACCCCTCCACTTT. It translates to CAIILNPQGGLQRYSPLHF.

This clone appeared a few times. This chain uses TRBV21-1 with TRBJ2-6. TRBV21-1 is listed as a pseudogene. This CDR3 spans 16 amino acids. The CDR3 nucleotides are TGTGCCAGCAGCAGGGACGGCCGCTCTGGGGCCAACGTCCTGACTTTC. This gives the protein CASSRDGRSGANVLTF.

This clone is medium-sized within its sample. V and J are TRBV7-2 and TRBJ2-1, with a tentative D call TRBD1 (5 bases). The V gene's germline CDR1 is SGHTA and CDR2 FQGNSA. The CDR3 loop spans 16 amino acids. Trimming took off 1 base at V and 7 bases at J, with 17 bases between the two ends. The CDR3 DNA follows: TGTGCCAGCAGCTTAGATCAATCTCCAAAGGGGAATGAGCAGTTCTTC. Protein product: CASSLDQSPKGNEQFF.

This CDR3 is CASSSVRGAQNEQYF. Written as DNA, the CDR3 is TGTGCCAGCTCATCGGTCCGGGGGGCGCAAAACGAGCAGTACTTC. This chain connects TRBV18 to TRBJ2-7; D is possibly TRBD2 (7 bases). The germline V gene encodes CDR1 KGHSH and CDR2 LQKENI. The CDR3 covers 15 residues. The V end lost 5 bases, the J end lost 5 bases, and 19 bases lay between the germline ends.

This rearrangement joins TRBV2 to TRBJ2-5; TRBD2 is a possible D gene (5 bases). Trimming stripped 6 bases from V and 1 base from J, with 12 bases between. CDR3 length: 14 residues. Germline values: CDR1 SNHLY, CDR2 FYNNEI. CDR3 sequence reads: CASRTDFTQETQYF. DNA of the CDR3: TGTGCCAGCAGGACGGACTTTACCCAAGAGACCCAGTACTTC.

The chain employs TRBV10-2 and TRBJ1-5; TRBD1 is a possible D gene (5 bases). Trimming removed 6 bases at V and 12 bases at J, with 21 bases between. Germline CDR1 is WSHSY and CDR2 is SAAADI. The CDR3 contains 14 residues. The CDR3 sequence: CASSHWDLFRRQHF. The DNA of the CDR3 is TGCGCCAGCAGCCACTGGGACCTATTCCGCCGCCAGCATTTT.

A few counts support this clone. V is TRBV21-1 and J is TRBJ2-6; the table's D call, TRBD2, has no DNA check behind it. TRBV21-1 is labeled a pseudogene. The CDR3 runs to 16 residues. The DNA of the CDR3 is TGTGCCAGCAGCAAACTACTGCACTCTGGGGCCAACGTCCTGACTTTC. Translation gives CASSKLLHSGANVLTF.

The CDR3 DNA follows: TGTGCAGCTCCGAATTTGGCAGACCGCTCTGGGGCCAACGTCCTGACTTTC. Translated, it gives CAAPNLADRSGANVLTF. J is TRBJ2-6 and V is TRBV18; no clear D gene. The CDR3 is 17 residues long. Germline CDR1 reads KGHSH; CDR2 reads LQKENI.

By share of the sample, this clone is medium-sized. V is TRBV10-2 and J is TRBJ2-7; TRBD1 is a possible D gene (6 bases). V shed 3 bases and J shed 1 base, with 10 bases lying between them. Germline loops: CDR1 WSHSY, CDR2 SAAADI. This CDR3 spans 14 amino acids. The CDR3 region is CASSERTASYEQYF. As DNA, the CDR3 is TGCGCCAGCAGTGAAAGGACAGCATCCTACGAGCAGTACTTC.

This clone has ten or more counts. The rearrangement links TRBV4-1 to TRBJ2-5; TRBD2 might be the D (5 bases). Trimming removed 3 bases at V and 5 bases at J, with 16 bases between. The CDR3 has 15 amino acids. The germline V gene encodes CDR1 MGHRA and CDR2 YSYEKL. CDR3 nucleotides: TGCGCCAGCAGCCAGGGAGAACTAGGAGATGAGACCCAGTACTTC. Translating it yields CASSQGELGDETQYF.

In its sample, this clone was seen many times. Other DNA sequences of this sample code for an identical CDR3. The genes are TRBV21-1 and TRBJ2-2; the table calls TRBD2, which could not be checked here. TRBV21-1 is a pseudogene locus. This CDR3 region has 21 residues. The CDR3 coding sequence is TGTGCCAGCAGCAAAACCGGGGCCCCTGGACTAGCGGGAAGCCTCACCGGGGAGCTGTTTTTT. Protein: CASSKTGAPGLAGSLTGELFF.

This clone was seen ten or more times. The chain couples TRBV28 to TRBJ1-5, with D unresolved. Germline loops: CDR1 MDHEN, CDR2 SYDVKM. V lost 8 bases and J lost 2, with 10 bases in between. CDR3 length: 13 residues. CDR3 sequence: CASRSVRNQPQHF. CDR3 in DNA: TGTGCCAGCCGGTCCGTCCGCAATCAGCCCCAGCATTTT.

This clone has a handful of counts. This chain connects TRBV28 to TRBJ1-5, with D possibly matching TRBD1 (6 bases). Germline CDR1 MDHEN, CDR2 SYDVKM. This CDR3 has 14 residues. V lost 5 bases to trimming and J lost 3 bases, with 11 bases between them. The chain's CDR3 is CASSQTGFNQPQHF. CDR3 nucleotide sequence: TGTGCCAGCAGTCAGACAGGATTCAATCAGCCCCAGCATTTT.

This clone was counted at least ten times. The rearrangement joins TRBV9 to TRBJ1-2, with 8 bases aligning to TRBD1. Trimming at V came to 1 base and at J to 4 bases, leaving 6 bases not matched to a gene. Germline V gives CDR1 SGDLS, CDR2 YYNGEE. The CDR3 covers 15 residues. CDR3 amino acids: CASSVFQGAGYGYTF. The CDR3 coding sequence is TGTGCCAGCAGCGTATTTCAGGGGGCTGGCTATGGCTACACCTTC.

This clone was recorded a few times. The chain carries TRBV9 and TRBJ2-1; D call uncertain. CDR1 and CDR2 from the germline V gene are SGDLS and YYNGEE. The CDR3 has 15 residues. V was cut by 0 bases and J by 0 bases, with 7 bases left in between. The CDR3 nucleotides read TGTGCCAGCAGCGTAGGTCTTAGCTCCTACAATGAGCAGTTCTTC. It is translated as CASSVGLSSYNEQFF. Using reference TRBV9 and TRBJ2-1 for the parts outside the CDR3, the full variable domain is DSGVTQTPKHLITATGQRVTLRCSPRSGDLSVYWYQQSLDQGLQFLIQYYNGEERAKGNILERFSAQQFPDLHSELNLSSLELGDSALYFCASSVGLSSYNEQFFGPGTRLTVL.

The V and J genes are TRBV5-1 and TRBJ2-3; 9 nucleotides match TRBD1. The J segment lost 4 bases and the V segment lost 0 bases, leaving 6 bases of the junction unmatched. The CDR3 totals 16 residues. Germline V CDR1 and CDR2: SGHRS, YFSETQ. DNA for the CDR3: TGCGCCAGCAGCTTGGTGCCGGGACAGGGTTCAGATACGCAGTATTTT. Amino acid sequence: CASSLVPGQGSDTQYF.

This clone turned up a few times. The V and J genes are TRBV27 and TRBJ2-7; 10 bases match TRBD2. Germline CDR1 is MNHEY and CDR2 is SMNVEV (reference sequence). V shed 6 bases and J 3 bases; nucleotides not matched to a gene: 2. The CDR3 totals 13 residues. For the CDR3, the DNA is TGTGCCAGCAGGTTAGCGGGGGGCTACGAGCAGTACTTC. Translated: CASRLAGGYEQYF.

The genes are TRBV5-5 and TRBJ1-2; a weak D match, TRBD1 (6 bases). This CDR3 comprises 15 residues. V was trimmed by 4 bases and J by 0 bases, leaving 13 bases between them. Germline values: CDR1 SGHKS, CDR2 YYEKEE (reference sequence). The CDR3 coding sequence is TGTGCCAGCAGCGAGGGGGGCTTTACTAACTATGGCTACACCTTC. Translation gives CASSEGGFTNYGYTF.